This T cell receptor (beta chain) was profiled in a study of cytomegalovirus exposure and HLA in healthy donors. Study conclusions and caveats: Many donors carried some public TCRs, although rarity characterized most TCR sequences.

The CDR3 extends over 14 amino acids. V lost 1 base, J lost 4 bases, and 3 bases stayed unmatched. Germline CDR1 and CDR2: SGHVS and FQNEAQ. In the case of this clone: Antigen unknown.

Researchers ran the PCR with 60 Vbeta and 13 Jbeta primers. Profiled with immunoSEQ multiplex PCR; TCRdb holds only in-frame clones, not every one. The repertoire holds about 120,000 clones, with about 74% as singletons. The sequence was obtained from a female donor in good health and CMV-seronegative. The sequenced sample was PBMCs. The chain uses TRBV7-8 and TRBJ1-2; 7 bases fit TRBD1. CDR3 protein: CASSLGQGTYGYTF. CDR3 DNA: TGTGCCAGCAGCTTAGGACAGGGAACCTATGGCTACACCTTC.